These 13 T cell receptor beta chains came from one sample sequenced in a study of Ad26.COV2.S vaccination and SARS-CoV-2 variants. This table comes from immunoSEQ multiplex PCR, and its TCRdb copy is limited to in-frame clones, with some not included. Here the sample spans approximately 500,000 clones, roughly nine tenths being singletons. Treatment defined: approximately 18 received Ad26.COV2.S at low or high dose, single or two shots; about 5 received placebo; per-sample allocation not given. Sampling occurred on day 63 after the first vaccine or placebo injection. The sample was peripheral blood, taken in a trial of Ad26.COV2.S vaccine versus placebo. The receptor source for this set is a person between 18 and 60 years old who received the Ad26.COV2.S COVID-19 vaccine or a placebo.

V and J are TRBV28 and TRBJ1-3; the D is unclear. The germline gives CDR1 MDHEN, CDR2 SYDVKM. V shed 5 bases and J shed 0 bases, with 8 bases lying between them. This CDR3 spans 14 amino acids. Here the CDR3 DNA reads TGTGCCAGCAGTAATGCAGACTCTGGAAACACCATATATTTT. Protein: CASSNADSGNTIYF.

To note about this clone: The sample carries other DNA sequences with the same CDR3. This sequence joins TRBV5-1 and TRBJ1-2; TRBD1 agrees at 7 bases. V gave up 4 bases and J gave up 6 bases; unmatched junction bases: 6. The CDR3 is made up of 13 amino acids. From germline, CDR1 is SGHRS and CDR2 YFSETQ. CDR3: CASSREGADGYTF. The CDR3 DNA reads TGCGCCAGCAGCCGGGAGGGGGCCGATGGCTACACCTTC.

The chain employs TRBV19 and TRBJ2-3; D call uncertain. The CDR3 is 12 residues long. V lost 7 bases and J lost 1, with 6 bases in between. Germline V lookup: CDR1 LNHDA, CDR2 SQIVND (reference sequence). The CDR3, as DNA: TGTGCCAGTAAGCAGGGCACAGATACGCAGTATTTT. Amino acid sequence: CASKQGTDTQYF.

This chain joins TRBV5-1 and TRBJ1-1; D is possibly TRBD1 (5 bases). The CDR3 sequence is 15 residues long. The germline CDR1 and CDR2 sequences are SGHRS and YFSETQ. The V gene lost 0 bases and the J gene lost 6 bases, with 15 bases spanning the gap. Written as DNA, the CDR3 is TGCGCCAGCAGCTTGGCCAGCGCAGGGTTCGCTGAAGCTTTCTTT. As protein: CASSLASAGFAEAFF.

The rearrangement links TRBV7-9 to TRBJ2-1; tentatively, D is TRBD2 (6 bases). V was cut by 6 bases and J by 0 bases, with 9 bases left in between. Germline lookup yields CDR1 SEHNR and CDR2 FQNEAQ (reference sequence). This CDR3 region has 14 residues. CDR3: CASSRESSYNEQFF. The DNA of the CDR3 is TGTGCCAGCAGTCGGGAGTCCTCCTACAATGAGCAGTTCTTC.

This rearrangement joins TRBV7-8 to TRBJ2-1; TRBD2 matches 9 bases. Germline CDR1 SGHVS, CDR2 FQNEAQ. Trimming at V came to 3 bases and at J to 1 base, leaving 7 bases not matched to a gene. This CDR3 is 17 amino acids long. CDR3 nucleotide sequence: TGTGCCAGCAGCTTGAGGACTAGCGCAAGGTCCTACAATGAGCAGTTCTTC. Encoded protein: CASSLRTSARSYNEQFF.

This clone was detected a few times. This sequence joins TRBV7-9 and TRBJ1-3, with D hard to call. CDR3 length: 13 amino acids. The V and J ends lost 8 bases and 7 bases respectively, with 15 bases between them. Germline V gene lookup returns CDR1 SEHNR and CDR2 FQNEAQ (reference sequence). In DNA, the CDR3 is TGTGCCAGCCGGATACAAGTGGATAACACCATATATTTT. Amino acid sequence: CASRIQVDNTIYF. Full variable domain (missing parts from reference TRBV7-9 and TRBJ1-3): DTGVSQNPRHKITKRGQNVTFRCDPISEHNRLYWYRQTLGQGPEFLTYFQNEAQLEKSRLLSDRFSAERPKGSFSTLEIQRTEQGDSAMYLCASRIQVDNTIYFGEGSWLTVV.

The rearrangement joins TRBV28 to TRBJ2-2, with no clear D. Germline CDR1 reads MDHEN; CDR2 reads SYDVKM. Trimming stripped 2 bases from V and 4 bases from J, with 14 bases between. The CDR3 is 16 residues long. This chain's CDR3 is CASSLRVGSGTGELFF. The CDR3 nucleotides read TGTGCCAGCAGTTTAAGGGTCGGCTCTGGCACCGGGGAGCTGTTTTTT.

This chain links TRBV27 with TRBJ2-5, with TRBD2 matching over 14 bases. The CDR3 totals 15 residues. Germline V CDR1 and CDR2: MNHEY, SMNVEV (reference sequence). J lost 5 bases, V lost 5 bases, and 4 bases had no gene match. The CDR3: CASSPWTSGRETQYF. Here the CDR3 DNA reads TGTGCCAGCAGTCCATGGACTAGCGGGAGGGAGACCCAGTACTTC.

This clone was observed once. The J gene is TRBJ1-4, the V gene TRBV12-3 or TRBV12-4; D may be TRBD1 (5 bases). The ends were cut back, 3 bases at V and 7 bases at J, with 9 bases in the middle. The CDR3 totals 13 residues. The CDR3 is CASSFRDSEKLFF. The CDR3, as DNA: TGTGCCAGCAGTTTCCGAGACAGTGAAAAACTGTTTTTT.

This chain uses TRBV6-2 or TRBV6-3 with TRBJ1-5; D perhaps matches TRBD1 (5 bases). Germline V gene lookup returns CDR1 MNHEY and CDR2 SVGEGT. CDR3 length equals 19 residues. The V end lost 0 bases, the J end lost 0 bases, and 18 bases lay between the germline ends. The CDR3 region is CASSYSHGTLLRSNQPQHF. DNA of the CDR3: TGTGCCAGCAGTTACTCGCATGGGACTCTTTTACGTAGCAATCAGCCCCAGCATTTT.

The chain links TRBV15 to TRBJ2-2, with D unresolved. Trimming pared 3 bases from V and 6 bases from J, leaving 14 bases between. This CDR3 region has 15 residues. The germline V gene encodes CDR1 LNHNV and CDR2 YYDKDF (reference sequence). The DNA for the CDR3 is TGTGCCACCAGCAGCCCTTCCGTGGCTTCCGGGGAGCTGTTTTTT. Encoded protein: CATSSPSVASGELFF.

The J gene is TRBJ2-7, the V gene TRBV5-4; D is perhaps TRBD1 (6 bases). The CDR3 runs 15 residues. V was shortened by 2 bases and J by 3 bases, with 15 bases between the two germline ends. Germline CDR1 SGHNT, CDR2 YYREEE (reference sequence). The CDR3 protein is CASSLVGASSYEQYF. The CDR3 coding sequence is TGTGCCAGCAGCTTAGTGGGGGCGAGCAGCTACGAGCAGTACTTC.